The sequence of this T cell receptor (beta chain) was determined in a study of blood T cells in healthy people across ages. Whole-study findings and limits: It was the long-lived donors that had more naive CD4+ cells and higher diversity than aged donors.

Note on this clonotype: Its antigen is unknown.

Roughly 10 milliliters of peripheral blood were drawn from each donor. A J-beta primer mix and a sample-barcoded 5' primer were used in a second PCR of about 7 to 12 cycles. Via MiXCR, TCRdb re-called the 5' RACE reads, giving one row per CDR3 protein. The sample yields fewer than 800,000 distinct CDR3 sequences, less than 40% seen once. With V trimmed by 0 bases and J by 6 bases, 1 base remained unmatched. The CDR3 length is 13 residues. Germline values: CDR1 SGHRS, CDR2 YFSETQ. The specimen sequenced was blood. The source is a woman of 80 years or more in good health. J is TRBJ2-7 and V is TRBV5-1, with TRBD2 matching over 9 bases. CDR3 DNA sequence: TGCGCCAGCAGCTTGGAGGGACTAGCCGAGCAGTACTTC. Translated: CASSLEGLAEQYF. Looking up the rest from reference TRBV5-1 and TRBJ2-7 gives the full variable domain: KAGVTQTPRYLIKTRGQQVTLSCSPISGHRSVSWYQQTPGQGLQFLFEYFSETQRNKGNFPGRFSGRQFSNSRSEMNVSTLELGDSALYLCASSLEGLAEQYFGPGTRLTVT.